Sequencing of this TCR beta chain was carried out in a study of PD-L1 blockade in urothelial cancer. As for the study in general: Prior exposure to chemotherapy in patients amounted to 0 to 3 regimens received. Analyses were performed on blood at 3 weeks after treatment start (the second dose) and at 6 weeks.

Trimming at V came to 7 bases and at J to 10 bases, leaving 11 bases not matched to a gene. Germline lookup yields CDR1 WSHSY and CDR2 SAAADI. The CDR3 contains 14 residues. Locally advanced or metastatic urothelial carcinoma affected all patients. Study conclusions and caveats: Below-median TCR clonality that was measured in pretreatment blood predicted better survival.

Of note for this clone: Its specificity is unknown.

This table comes from immunoSEQ multiplex PCR, and its TCRdb copy is limited to in-frame clones, with some not included. The data show about 45,000 clones, approximately 88% seen once. This TCR came from an elderly man with urothelial cancer. The material was PBMCs, obtained around atezolizumab (anti-PD-L1) treatment. J is TRBJ2-3 and V is TRBV10-2, with TRBD2 matching over 10 bases. CDR3 residues: CASILAGGSGAQYF. The CDR3, as DNA: TGCGCCAGCATTTTAGCGGGAGGCAGTGGCGCGCAGTATTTT.